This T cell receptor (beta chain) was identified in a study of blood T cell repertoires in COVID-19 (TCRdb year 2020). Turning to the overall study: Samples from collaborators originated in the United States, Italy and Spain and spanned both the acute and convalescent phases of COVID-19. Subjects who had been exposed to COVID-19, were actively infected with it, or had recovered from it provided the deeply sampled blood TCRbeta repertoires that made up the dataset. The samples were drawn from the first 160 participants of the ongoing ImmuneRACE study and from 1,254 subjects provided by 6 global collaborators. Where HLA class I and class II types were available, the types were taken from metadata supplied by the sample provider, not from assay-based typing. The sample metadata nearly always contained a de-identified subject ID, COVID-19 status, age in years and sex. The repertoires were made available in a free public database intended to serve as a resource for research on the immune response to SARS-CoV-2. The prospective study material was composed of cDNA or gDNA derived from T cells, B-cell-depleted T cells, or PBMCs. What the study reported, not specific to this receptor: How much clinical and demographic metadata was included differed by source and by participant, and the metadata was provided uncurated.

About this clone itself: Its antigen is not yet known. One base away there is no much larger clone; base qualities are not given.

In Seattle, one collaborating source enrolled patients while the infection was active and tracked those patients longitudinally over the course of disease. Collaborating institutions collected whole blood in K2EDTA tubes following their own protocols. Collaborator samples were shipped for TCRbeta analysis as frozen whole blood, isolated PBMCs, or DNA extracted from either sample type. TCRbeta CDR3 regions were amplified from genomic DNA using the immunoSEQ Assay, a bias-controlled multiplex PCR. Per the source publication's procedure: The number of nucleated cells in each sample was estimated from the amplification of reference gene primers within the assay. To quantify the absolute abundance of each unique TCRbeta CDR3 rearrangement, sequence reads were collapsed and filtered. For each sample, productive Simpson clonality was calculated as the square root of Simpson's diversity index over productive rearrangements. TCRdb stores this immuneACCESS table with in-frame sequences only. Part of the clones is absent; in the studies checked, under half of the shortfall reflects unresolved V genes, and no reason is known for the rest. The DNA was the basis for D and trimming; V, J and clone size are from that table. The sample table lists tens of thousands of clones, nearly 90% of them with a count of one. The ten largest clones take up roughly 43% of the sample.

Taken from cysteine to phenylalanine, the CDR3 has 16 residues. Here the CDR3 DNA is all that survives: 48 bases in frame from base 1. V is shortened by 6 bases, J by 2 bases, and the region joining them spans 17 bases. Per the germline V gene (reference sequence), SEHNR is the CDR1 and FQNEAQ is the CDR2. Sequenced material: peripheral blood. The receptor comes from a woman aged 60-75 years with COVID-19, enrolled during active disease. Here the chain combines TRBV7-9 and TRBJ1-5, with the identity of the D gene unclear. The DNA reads TGTGCCAGCAGTCCAATCCTGGGCATGGGCAATCAGCCCCAGCATTTT. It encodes CASSPILGMGNQPQHF.